This TCR beta chain was identified during a study of blood T cell repertoires in COVID-19. Study details: Some COVID-19 samples were acute and others convalescent; all came from the United States, Italy and Spain. The cDNA or gDNA used as material had been derived from T cells, B-cell-depleted T cells, or PBMCs.

Per the original methods: Nucleated cell number was recorded as an estimate derived from reference gene primer amplification. Generated by immunoSEQ multiplex PCR, the TCRdb table keeps only in-frame clones and is missing some. V and J calls and clone size are as listed in that table; D and trimming were resolved from the DNA. Among about 83,000 clones listed, roughly nine tenths were seen once. The sample was peripheral blood. The clonotype originates from a man in his fifties or sixties with acute or convalescent COVID-19.

The CDR3 DNA reads as TGTGCCAGCAGTCCTGTGCCGGGGAGGGACTATGGCTACACCTTC. It translates to CASSPVPGRDYGYTF. The V gene is TRBV2, the J gene TRBJ1-2, with no clear D. The V end lost 5 bases, the J end lost 3 bases, and 16 bases lay between the germline ends. This CDR3 is built from 15 residues. Germline CDR1 SNHLY, CDR2 FYNNEI.